The 24 T cell receptor beta chains reported below all come from one sample, sequenced in a study of graft-versus-host responses after intestinal transplantation. For these receptors, no antigen is known. Only in-frame clones appear in the TCRdb table, and some are missing; sequencing was by immunoSEQ multiplex PCR. The sample holds fewer than 150,000 clones, over 85% seen once. The sequences come from unstimulated CD4+ T cells sorted from spleen or lymph node cells, collected before intestinal transplant. These receptors originate from a human donor who received an intestinal transplant.

The chain recombines TRBV7-9 with TRBJ1-1; 8 bases match TRBD1. Looked up from germline, CDR1 is SEHNR and CDR2 is FQNEAQ (reference sequence). The V gene end was trimmed by 5 bases and the J gene end by 0 bases; junction bases not matched to a gene: 5. The CDR3 extends over 15 amino acids. This CDR3 is CASSPGQGLNTEAFF. The CDR3 region has the DNA TGTGCCAGCAGCCCAGGACAGGGCTTGAACACTGAAGCTTTCTTT.

V gene TRBV6-1 combines with J gene TRBJ1-6, with TRBD1 matching 8 bases. There are 13 residues in the CDR3. The germline V gene encodes CDR1 MNHNS and CDR2 SASEGT. J lost 9 bases, V lost 8 bases, and 6 bases had no gene match. The CDR3 nucleotides are TGTGCCAGCCGACAGGGGATTAGTTCACCCCTCCACTTT. The encoded protein is CASRQGISSPLHF.

The chain is built from TRBV5-1 and TRBJ2-1; D gene ambiguous. CDR3 size: 14 residues. Germline V gene sequence: CDR1 SGHRS, CDR2 YFSETQ. Trimming left V 0 bases short and J 8 bases short, with 12 bases between. The CDR3 protein is CASSLASGKDEQFF. CDR3 in DNA: TGCGCCAGCAGCTTGGCCAGTGGAAAAGATGAGCAGTTCTTC.

The chain has TRBV4-1 and TRBJ2-3; maybe TRBD1 (5 bases). Germline V gene lookup returns CDR1 MGHRA and CDR2 YSYEKL. Trimming took 0 bases from V and 5 from J, leaving 18 bases between them. The CDR3 has 17 amino acids. The CDR3 region has the DNA TGCGCCAGCAGCCAAGATCCTCGGAGTTCTAGGGGAGATACGCAGTATTTT. Its translation: CASSQDPRSSRGDTQYF.

V gene TRBV5-4 combines with J gene TRBJ1-2, with D perhaps TRBD1 (5 bases). From germline, CDR1 is SGHNT and CDR2 YYREEE (reference sequence). V gave up 0 bases and J gave up 1 base, with 7 bases separating them. The CDR3 consists of 14 residues. CDR3 loop: CASSLEGLNYGYTF. The CDR3 DNA sequence: TGTGCCAGCAGCTTGGAGGGGCTTAACTATGGCTACACCTTC. Full variable domain (outside the CDR3, taken from reference TRBV5-4 and TRBJ1-2): ETGVTQSPTHLIKTRGQQVTLRCSSQSGHNTVSWYQQALGQGPQFIFQYYREEENGRGNFPPRFSGLQFPNYSSELNVNALELDDSALYLCASSLEGLNYGYTFGSGTRLTVV.

The rearrangement uses TRBV14 and TRBJ2-5, with a weak D call TRBD1 (6 bases). Trimming cost V 4 bases and J 5 bases, with 20 bases left between them. The CDR3 is 16 amino acids. Germline loops: CDR1 SGHDN, CDR2 FVKESK. CDR3 amino acids: CASSPPGVHFVETQYF. Here the CDR3 DNA reads TGTGCCAGCAGCCCCCCAGGGGTTCATTTCGTGGAGACCCAGTACTTC. The whole variable domain, remainder taken from reference TRBV14 and TRBJ2-5, is EAGVTQFPSHSVIEKGQTVTLRCDPISGHDNLYWYRRVMGKEIKFLLHFVKESKQDESGMPNNRFLAERTGGTYSTLKVQPAELEDSGVYFCASSPPGVHFVETQYFGPGTRLLVL.

J is TRBJ1-1 and V is TRBV11-1; tentatively, D is TRBD1 (5 bases). CDR1 is SGHAT and CDR2 is FQDESV in the germline V gene (reference sequence). The V end was cut by 4 bases, the J end by 1 base, with 7 bases between. The CDR3 has 13 residues. The chain's CDR3 is CASSSDRNTEAFF. DNA for the CDR3: TGTGCCAGCAGCTCAGACAGGAACACTGAAGCTTTCTTT.

This chain connects TRBV27 to TRBJ2-2, with D tentatively TRBD1 (7 bases). The CDR3 length is 16 residues. V lost 5 bases, J lost 4 bases, and 17 bases lay in between. Germline loops: CDR1 MNHEY, CDR2 SMNVEV (reference sequence). Written as DNA, the CDR3 is TGTGCCAGCAGTCCGGAGGAGGGGGCGGGCACCGGGGAGCTGTTTTTT. Residues: CASSPEEGAGTGELFF.

The chain employs TRBV7-2 and TRBJ1-4; D not certain. The CDR3 is 13 residues long. V lost 4 bases and J lost 5, with 8 bases in between. Germline-derived CDR1 and CDR2 are SGHTA and FQGNSA. CDR3 DNA sequence: TGTGCCAGCAGCTCCGGTTACAATGAAAAACTGTTTTTT. Protein sequence: CASSSGYNEKLFF.

This clone occurred once. DNA of the CDR3: TGTGCCAGCAGTTACGCCGGGACGTTGAGTGGCTACACCTTC. Residues: CASSYAGTLSGYTF. This chain connects TRBV6-6 to TRBJ1-2, with a possible D match to TRBD1 (5 bases). Per the germline V gene, CDR1 is MNHNY and CDR2 is SVGAGI (reference sequence). This CDR3 has 14 amino acids. V gave up 2 bases and J gave up 7 bases, with 14 bases separating them.

The chain links TRBV27 to TRBJ1-1, with TRBD1 identical over 8 bases. This CDR3 spans 13 amino acids. Germline assignment: CDR1 MNHEY and CDR2 SMNVEV (reference sequence). V lost 6 bases, J lost 4 bases, and 4 bases stayed unmatched. The CDR3 bases are TGTGCCAGCAGATCACAGGGGGGCACTGAAGCTTTCTTT. As protein: CASRSQGGTEAFF.

The chain has TRBV7-9 and TRBJ2-4; D is ambiguous. This CDR3 is built from 13 residues. Germline V gene lookup returns CDR1 SEHNR and CDR2 FQNEAQ (reference sequence). The V end was cut by 2 bases, the J end by 10 bases, with 12 bases between. CDR3 region: CASSLPVDVIQYF. In nucleotides, the CDR3 is TGTGCCAGCAGCTTACCGGTAGACGTTATTCAGTACTTC.

The gene calls are TRBV5-1 and TRBJ2-2; TRBD2 aligns across 9 bases. Looked up from germline, CDR1 is SGHRS and CDR2 is YFSETQ. Germline trimming cut 0 bases from V and 6 bases from J; bases unmatched to any gene: 3. The CDR3 covers 15 residues. The CDR3 spells CASSLGLAGSGELFF. CDR3 DNA sequence: TGCGCCAGCAGCTTGGGTCTAGCGGGGTCCGGGGAGCTGTTTTTT.

This chain connects TRBV13 to TRBJ1-3; no firm D call. Deletions cut 5 bases from V and 0 bases from J, with 14 bases between. CDR1 PRHDT and CDR2 FYEKMQ come from the germline V gene (reference sequence). CDR3 length equals 16 residues. The CDR3 here is CASSRRQSLSGNTIYF. The CDR3 DNA is TGTGCCAGCAGCCGACGACAATCCCTCTCTGGAAACACCATATATTTT. The full variable domain, with the rest looked up from reference TRBV13 and TRBJ1-3, is AAGVIQSPRHLIKEKRETATLKCYPIPRHDTVYWYQQGPGQDPQFLISFYEKMQSDKGSIPDRFSAQQFSDYHSELNMSSLELGDSALYFCASSRRQSLSGNTIYFGEGSWLTVV.

The rearrangement uses TRBV6-1 and TRBJ1-2; D is uncertain. The CDR3 runs to 13 residues. V lost 1 base, J lost 4 bases, and 7 bases lay in between. The germline CDR1 and CDR2 sequences are MNHNS and SASEGT. In DNA, the CDR3 is TGTGCCAGCAGTGAAGGGGTGGCCTATGGCTACACCTTC. Translation: CASSEGVAYGYTF.

This clone was seen only once. This chain joins TRBV6-5 and TRBJ1-6, with a weak D call TRBD1 (6 bases). The CDR3 has 15 residues. V was shortened by 5 bases and J by 8 bases, with 16 bases between the two germline ends. Looked up from germline, CDR1 is MNHEY and CDR2 is SVGAGI. The DNA of the CDR3 is TGTGCCAGCAGTCAAGGGCAGGGGAACTATTCACCCCTCCACTTT. Its protein is CASSQGQGNYSPLHF.

This chain links TRBV6-1 with TRBJ1-2; a weak D match, TRBD1 (5 bases). The germline CDR1 and CDR2 sequences are MNHNS and SASEGT. The CDR3 covers 14 residues. V dropped 3 bases and J dropped 8 bases, with 16 bases sitting between them. CDR3 in amino acids: CASSEVQGAWGYTF. CDR3 nucleotides: TGTGCCAGCAGTGAGGTGCAGGGCGCGTGGGGCTACACCTTC.

V and J are TRBV7-8 and TRBJ1-6; 9 nucleotides align to TRBD1. CDR3 length equals 17 residues. Per germline, CDR1 SGHVS and CDR2 FQNEAQ. J lost 5 bases, V lost 0 bases, and 5 bases had no gene match. The CDR3 nucleotides read TGTGCCAGCAGCTTAGCTGGGACAGGGCAGAATAATTCACCCCTCCACTTT. Translating gives CASSLAGTGQNNSPLHF.

This clone has a single count. The chain uses TRBV7-2 and TRBJ1-6, with D tentatively TRBD1 (5 bases). This CDR3 has 15 amino acids. Germline V CDR1 and CDR2: SGHTA, FQGNSA. V lost 1 base, J lost 8 bases, and 12 bases lay in between. CDR3 residues: CASSLEGPGYSPLHF. The CDR3 coding sequence is TGTGCCAGCAGCTTAGAGGGGCCAGGATATTCACCCCTCCACTTT.

The CDR3 DNA is TGTGCCAGCAGTCGGGCTAGTTCACCCGGGGAGCTGTTTTTT. Its protein product is CASSRASSPGELFF. V and J are TRBV11-2 and TRBJ2-2; unclear D gene. Germline V gives CDR1 SGHAT, CDR2 FQNNGV. Trimming stripped 6 bases from V and 6 bases from J, with 14 bases between. The CDR3 has 14 residues.

The chain recombines TRBV27 with TRBJ2-5; 12 bases align to TRBD2. Germline assignment: CDR1 MNHEY and CDR2 SMNVEV (reference sequence). Trimming at V came to 7 bases and at J to 4 bases, leaving 10 bases not matched to a gene. This CDR3 is built from 16 residues. The DNA for the CDR3 is TGTGCCAGCAATAAAAGACTAGCGGGGGCCATAGAGACCCAGTACTTC. Translated, it gives CASNKRLAGAIETQYF.

The chain recombines TRBV5-1 with TRBJ2-1; 12 positions match TRBD2. This CDR3 is 20 amino acids long. Germline V gives CDR1 SGHRS, CDR2 YFSETQ. The J segment lost 4 bases and the V segment lost 4 bases, leaving 18 bases of the junction unmatched. Written as DNA, the CDR3 is TGCGCCAGCAGCGCCAGACTAGCGGGGGTAGGGGGTATAGTATACAATGAGCAGTTCTTC. The encoded protein is CASSARLAGVGGIVYNEQFF.

This chain uses TRBV11-2 with TRBJ2-7, with D possibly TRBD1 on 5 matching bases. V was clipped by 5 bases and J by 3 bases, with 8 bases between them. The V gene's germline CDR1 is SGHAT and CDR2 FQNNGV. The CDR3 length is 12 residues. The CDR3 DNA reads as TGTGCCAGCAGCCCCGACAGCTACGAGCAGTACTTC. Encoded protein: CASSPDSYEQYF.

This chain uses TRBV6-5 with TRBJ2-5; D tentatively fits TRBD1 or TRBD2 (6 bases each). CDR1 is MNHEY and CDR2 is SVGAGI in the germline V gene. V was clipped by 7 bases and J by 5 bases, with 20 bases between them. This CDR3 has 15 residues. CDR3 in amino acids: CASMLRGLAGETQYF. In DNA form, the CDR3 reads TGTGCCAGCATGCTTCGGGGGCTCGCAGGGGAGACCCAGTACTTC.